A single sample is the source of the 25 T cell receptor beta chains below, sequenced in a study of human T cells and chemical hapten exposure. One entry per CDR3 protein results from TCRdb running MiXCR on the RACE reads. The profile shows roughly 200,000 distinct CDR3 sequences, about 22% of them singletons. The time point was: patch test 3, about 24 weeks after DPC sensitization. Treatment: therapeutic diphenylcyclopropenone sensitization with weekly scalp DPC. Material: whole blood, obtained in connection with sensitization to the hapten diphenylcyclopropenone (DPC). These receptors originate from a woman in her thirties or forties with alopecia areata. Some clones in this sample may be carry-over from other donors' samples.

The genes are TRBV18 and TRBJ1-1; 8 nucleotides line up with TRBD1. This CDR3 region has 16 residues. Germline V gene data show CDR1 as KGHSH and CDR2 as LQKENI. Trimming at V came to 2 bases and at J to 4 bases, leaving 9 bases not matched to a gene. The CDR3 here is CASSPMVDRGSTEAFF. The CDR3 DNA follows: TGTGCCAGCTCACCAATGGTCGACAGGGGAAGCACTGAAGCTTTCTTT.

This clonotype was seen just once. The chain employs TRBV29-1 and TRBJ1-2; 8 bases align to TRBD1. The CDR3 runs to 12 residues. Germline CDR1 SQVTM, CDR2 ANQGSEA. The J segment lost 3 bases and the V segment lost 7 bases, leaving 4 bases of the junction unmatched. CDR3 sequence: CSATGGHYGYTF. Written as DNA, the CDR3 is TGCAGCGCCACAGGGGGTCACTATGGCTACACCTTC.

This clonotype was counted between two and nine times. This CDR3 is CASSQDPSGSSYEQYF. The DNA of the CDR3 is TGCGCCAGCAGCCAAGATCCTAGCGGGAGCTCCTACGAGCAGTACTTC. This chain uses TRBV4-1 with TRBJ2-7; 10 bases are a match to TRBD2. Germline assignment: CDR1 MGHRA and CDR2 YSYEKL. This CDR3 contains 16 residues. J lost 0 bases, V lost 0 bases, and 2 bases had no gene match.

The gene calls are TRBV12-5 and TRBJ2-1; D might be TRBD2 (7 bases). V was trimmed by 3 bases and J by 9 bases, leaving 18 bases between them. The CDR3 covers 15 residues. Germline V lookup: CDR1 LGHNT, CDR2 FRNRAP. In nucleotides, the CDR3 is TGTGCTAGTGGTTTAGGGGGGGGCGGCTTTCTTGAGCAGTTCTTC. Encoded protein: CASGLGGGGFLEQFF.

There are a few counts of this clonotype. The rearrangement uses TRBV9 and TRBJ2-1; 9 positions agree with TRBD2. CDR3 length: 16 residues. Trimming cost V 4 bases and J 8 bases; bases outside gene matches: 13. Per germline, CDR1 SGDLS and CDR2 YYNGEE. The CDR3 reads CASSKNSGSGADEQFF. The CDR3, as DNA: TGTGCCAGCAGCAAAAATAGCGGGAGTGGCGCAGATGAGCAGTTCTTC.

The genes are TRBV24-1 and TRBJ1-1; the D gene is possibly TRBD1 (6 bases). This CDR3 contains 14 residues. V lost 7 bases and J lost 4, with 15 bases in between. Germline V gene data show CDR1 as KGHDR and CDR2 as SFDVKD. The CDR3 protein is CATRPGVGATEAFF. DNA for the CDR3: TGTGCCACCAGGCCCGGCGTGGGGGCCACTGAAGCTTTCTTT.

On this clonotype: Sequence at one end of the junction differs from germline and may be a read error. The V call is TRBV27, the J call TRBJ2-7, with 8 positions matching TRBD1. Germline V gene data show CDR1 as MNHEY and CDR2 as SMNVEV (reference sequence). This CDR3 has 13 amino acids. CDR3 coding DNA: TGTACCAGCAGTGGGACAGGCTCCTACGAGCAGTACTTC. This translates into CTSSGTGSYEQYF.

There are a few counts of this clonotype. V is TRBV4-2 and J is TRBJ1-4; D uncertain. This CDR3 contains 16 residues. Germline V gene data show CDR1 as LGHNA and CDR2 as YNFKEQ. Trimming pared 0 bases from V and 0 bases from J, leaving 8 bases between. CDR3 amino acids: CASSQDSTSTNEKLFF. CDR3 bases: TGTGCCAGCAGCCAAGATAGTACGTCAACTAATGAAAAACTGTTTTTT.

The CDR3 reads CASSNSRAEDEQFF. The CDR3 DNA reads TGCGCCAGCAGCAACTCCCGGGCGGAGGATGAGCAGTTCTTC. This sequence joins TRBV5-1 and TRBJ2-1; TRBD2 is a possible D gene (5 bases). The CDR3 loop spans 14 amino acids. Trimming cost V 4 bases and J 8 bases, with 16 bases left between them. CDR1 and CDR2 from the germline V gene are SGHRS and YFSETQ.

The rearrangement uses TRBV5-5 and TRBJ2-7; D unclear. Trimming took off 0 bases at V and 5 bases at J, with 15 bases between the two ends. Germline lookup yields CDR1 SGHKS and CDR2 YYEKEE (reference sequence). CDR3 size: 15 residues. CDR3: CASSLGNLGIDEQYF. The CDR3 nucleotides read TGTGCCAGCAGCTTGGGAAACTTGGGTATCGACGAGCAGTACTTC. Full variable domain (missing parts from reference TRBV5-5 and TRBJ2-7): DAGVTQSPTHLIKTRGQQVTLRCSPISGHKSVSWYQQVLGQGPQFIFQYYEKEERGRGNFPDRFSARQFPNYSSELNVNALLLGDSALYLCASSLGNLGIDEQYFGPGTRLTVT.

This chain links TRBV29-1 with TRBJ2-7; TRBD2 matches at 9 bases. CDR1 is SQVTM and CDR2 is ANQGSEA in the germline V gene. The CDR3 is 12 amino acids. The trim removed 0 bases at V and 12 bases at J, leaving 6 bases unmatched. DNA for the CDR3: TGCAGCGTTGAAGATGGCGGGAGGGCCCCGTACTTC. It is translated as CSVEDGGRAPYF.

The CDR3 reads CASSLSGLGEKLFF. CDR3 coding DNA: TGTGCCAGCAGTCTGAGCGGGCTCGGTGAAAAACTGTTTTTT. V usage is TRBV12-3 or TRBV12-4 and J usage is TRBJ1-4; no firm D call. V was clipped by 5 bases and J by 7 bases, with 14 bases between them. This CDR3 has 14 amino acids.

This clonotype occurred a few times. The V gene is TRBV5-1, the J gene TRBJ1-1, with unresolved D. This CDR3 comprises 15 residues. Germline values: CDR1 SGHRS, CDR2 YFSETQ. V was cut by 2 bases and J by 11 bases, with 22 bases left in between. The CDR3 nucleotides are TGCGCCAGCAGCTTAGAGACCCGGACGGCCGGCGGGGCTTTCTTT. Its protein is CASSLETRTAGGAFF.

The rearrangement links TRBV28 to TRBJ2-5; possibly TRBD1 for D (5 bases). The V gene lost 9 bases and the J gene lost 1 base, with 9 bases spanning the gap. Germline CDR1 MDHEN, CDR2 SYDVKM. The CDR3 runs 12 residues. CDR3 nucleotide sequence: TGTGCCAGTAGACAGAGCCAAGAGACCCAGTACTTC. This codes for CASRQSQETQYF.

This clonotype was counted at least ten times. V gene TRBV7-2 combines with J gene TRBJ2-1, with 15 bases aligning to TRBD2. Germline CDR1 and CDR2: SGHTA and FQGNSA. The J segment lost 0 bases and the V segment lost 5 bases, leaving 2 bases of the junction unmatched. The CDR3 has 17 amino acids. The CDR3 DNA is TGTGCCAGCAGCGGACTAGCGGGAGGGTACTCCTACAATGAGCAGTTCTTC. This sequence encodes CASSGLAGGYSYNEQFF.

This chain joins TRBV4-3 and TRBJ2-1; D not resolved. Trimming stripped 3 bases from V and 0 bases from J, with 6 bases between. This CDR3 spans 14 amino acids. The germline V gene encodes CDR1 LGHNA and CDR2 YSLEER. CDR3 nucleotides: TGCGCCAGCAGCCAGGACCTCTCCTACAATGAGCAGTTCTTC. It specifies CASSQDLSYNEQFF.

This chain links TRBV5-1 with TRBJ2-1; 10 nucleotides agree with TRBD2. Germline V lookup: CDR1 SGHRS, CDR2 YFSETQ. CDR3 size: 16 residues. The trim removed 3 bases at V and 5 bases at J, leaving 8 bases unmatched. The CDR3 sequence: CASSSLAGVGHNEQFF. The CDR3 bases are TGCGCCAGCAGCTCCCTAGCGGGAGTTGGACACAATGAGCAGTTCTTC. Complete variable domain (other parts from reference TRBV5-1 and TRBJ2-1): KAGVTQTPRYLIKTRGQQVTLSCSPISGHRSVSWYQQTPGQGLQFLFEYFSETQRNKGNFPGRFSGRQFSNSRSEMNVSTLELGDSALYLCASSSLAGVGHNEQFFGPGTRLTVL.

The chain employs TRBV28 and TRBJ1-2; D ambiguous. The CDR3 length is 15 residues. With 1 base removed from V and 8 bases from J, the gap between germline ends came to 17 bases. Germline V gives CDR1 MDHEN, CDR2 SYDVKM. Here the CDR3 DNA reads TGTGCCAGCAGTTTATCGGTGGTACGGCTTGGGGGCTACACCTTC. Translated: CASSLSVVRLGGYTF.

Comments on this clonotype: This may arise from a read error, as a much more abundant clone is one base away. DNA for the CDR3: TGCAGTGCTAGAGGACACTCCTACGAGCAGTACTTC. This gives the protein CSARGHSYEQYF. V is TRBV20-1 and J is TRBJ2-7, with D unresolved. Germline CDR1 and CDR2: DFQATT and SNEGSKA (reference sequence). V was cut by 1 base and J by 0 bases, with 4 bases left in between. CDR3 length equals 12 residues.

The V and J genes are TRBV7-2 and TRBJ2-7; 10 bases match TRBD2. The CDR3 length is 16 residues. Germline trimming cut 5 bases from V and 6 bases from J; bases unmatched to any gene: 13. Germline assignment: CDR1 SGHTA and CDR2 FQGNSA. CDR3 nucleotide sequence: TGTGCCAGCAGCCCATCCCCCCTAGCGGGAGAAACCGAGCAGTACTTC. It encodes CASSPSPLAGETEQYF.

This clonotype was observed a handful of times. The chain carries TRBV18 and TRBJ1-1; 10 nucleotides match TRBD1. CDR3 length: 17 residues. V lost 6 bases and J lost 0; bases outside the gene matches: 10. In germline, CDR1 is KGHSH, CDR2 LQKENI. CDR3 sequence (DNA): TGTGCCAGCTCTTGGACAGGGGGACCACTTATGAACACTGAAGCTTTCTTT. This translates into CASSWTGGPLMNTEAFF.

The genes are TRBV6-2 or TRBV6-3 and TRBJ2-7; the match to TRBD2 covers 8 bases. This CDR3 region has 15 residues. Germline loops: CDR1 MNHEY, CDR2 SVGEGT. V lost 6 bases to trimming and J lost 6 bases; unmatched junction nucleotides: 13. The CDR3 DNA reads as TGTGCCAGCAGGCCGGCAGCGGGAGTGTCGGTCGAGCAGTACTTC. It is translated as CASRPAAGVSVEQYF.

Here the CDR3 reads CASSLVESPTQYF. CDR3 in DNA: TGTGCCAGCAGCTTAGTGGAGTCCCCCACCCAGTACTTC. V gene TRBV7-9 combines with J gene TRBJ2-5; no reliable D call. CDR1 is SEHNR, CDR2 FQNEAQ, per germline (reference sequence). This CDR3 has 13 residues. The ends were cut back, 1 base at V and 8 bases at J, with 11 bases in the middle.

This clonotype appeared a single time. V is TRBV28 and J is TRBJ1-1, with 7 bases aligning to TRBD1. CDR3 size: 14 residues. The germline gives CDR1 MDHEN, CDR2 SYDVKM. Unmatched junction bases numbered 4, after V lost 2 bases and J lost 4 bases. CDR3 in DNA: TGTGCCAGCAGTTTAACCCGACAGGGCACTGAAGCTTTCTTT. This encodes CASSLTRQGTEAFF.

The V gene is TRBV5-1, the J gene TRBJ2-7, with 9 bases matching TRBD2. This CDR3 contains 15 residues. Trimming at V came to 1 base and at J to 2 bases, leaving 4 bases not matched to a gene. CDR1 and CDR2 (germline): SGHRS, YFSETQ. Here the CDR3 reads CASSLTTSGPYEQYF. The CDR3, as DNA: TGCGCCAGCAGCTTGACGACTAGCGGACCCTACGAGCAGTACTTC.